A selection of T cell receptor beta chains follows, all from one sample in a study of shared clonotypes between healthy human individuals. Measured with immunoSEQ multiplex PCR; TCRdb has only the in-frame clones, and not every one. The sample lists about 1 million clones, 65% to 75% occurring once. The material sequenced was memory CD4+ T cells sorted from blood. All receptors derive from a man in his late teens or twenties in good health. Both conserved end residues are part of each CDR3. A D gene is named only where the DNA matches it firmly. Clone size is stated in some rows and not others, as once, few, many or a class when expanded.

J gene | D gene | V gene | clone size | CDR3 protein | CDR3 DNA
TRBJ1-2 | NA | TRBV19 | NA | CASSPTPRQATGGYTF | TGTGCCAGTAGCCCTACCCCACGGCAGGCCACCGGCGGCTACACCTTC
TRBJ1-4 | NA | TRBV6-5 | few | CASKARRTDEKLFF | TGTGCCAGCAAAGCCCGACGGACCGATGAAAAACTGTTTTTT
TRBJ2-7 | TRBD1 | TRBV28 | NA | CASSMTGTYEQYF | TGTGCCAGCAGCATGACAGGGACCTACGAGCAGTACTTC
TRBJ1-2 | TRBD1 | TRBV6-6 | NA | CASSDSRGTQYGYTF | TGTGCCAGCAGCGACTCCAGGGGGACGCAATATGGCTACACCTTC
TRBJ2-5 | NA | TRBV11-3 | NA | CASSLGIQETQYF | TGTGCCAGCAGCTTAGGCATCCAAGAGACCCAGTACTTC
TRBJ1-2 | TRBD1 | TRBV28 | few | CASRLDGTGQRNYGYTF | TGTGCCAGCAGGTTGGATGGTACGGGACAGAGGAACTATGGCTACACCTTC
TRBJ1-1 | TRBD1 | TRBV5-1 | NA | CASSLKPRTGVTNTEAFF | TGCGCCAGCAGCCTCAAACCCCGGACAGGGGTAACGAACACTGAAGCTTTCTTT
TRBJ1-3 | NA | TRBV7-8 | few | CASSLARAPFPGNTIYF | TGTGCCAGCAGTTTAGCCCGGGCTCCCTTTCCAGGAAACACCATATATTTT
TRBJ2-1 | TRBD2 | TRBV6-1 | NA | CASRELAGFYNEQFF | TGTGCCAGCAGGGAACTAGCGGGGTTCTACAATGAGCAGTTCTTC
TRBJ2-7 | TRBD1 | TRBV15 | NA | CATSREQGDPYEQYF | TGTGCCACCAGCAGAGAACAGGGGGACCCGTACGAGCAGTACTTC
TRBJ2-7 | NA | TRBV2 | many | CASRGTPPAYEQYF | TGTGCCAGCAGGGGGACCCCCCCCGCCTACGAGCAGTACTTC
TRBJ2-5 | TRBD2 | TRBV5-4 | NA | CASSGGLAGVGETQYF | TGTGCCAGCAGCGGGGGACTAGCGGGAGTCGGGGAGACCCAGTACTTC
TRBJ2-5 | TRBD1 | TRBV5-1 | NA | CASSYGTGGEETQYF | TGCGCCAGCAGCTACGGGACAGGGGGTGAAGAGACCCAGTACTTC
TRBJ1-2 | NA | TRBV2 | many | CASSVAYSNFNYGYTF | TGTGCCAGCAGTGTCGCCTACAGCAACTTCAACTATGGCTACACCTTC
TRBJ2-2 | NA | TRBV5-4 | NA | CASSLAPQGGHTGELFF | TGTGCCAGCAGCTTGGCCCCGCAGGGTGGTCACACCGGGGAGCTGTTTTTT
TRBJ1-2 | TRBD1 | TRBV6-5 | NA | CASSLTGENGYTF | TGTGCCAGCAGTTTGACAGGGGAGAATGGCTACACCTTC
TRBJ2-7 | TRBD1 | TRBV18 | NA | CASSPNGQGGYEQYF | TGTGCCAGCTCACCAAACGGACAGGGGGGATACGAGCAGTACTTC
TRBJ1-1 | TRBD1 | TRBV30 | NA | CAWSRDREAFF | TGTGCCTGGAGCCGGGACAGGGAGGCTTTCTTT
TRBJ2-3 | TRBD2 | TRBV30 | NA | CAWSPELAGGSTQYF | TGTGCCTGGAGCCCCGAGCTAGCGGGGGGAAGTACGCAGTATTTT
TRBJ1-2 | NA | TRBV5-1 | NA | CASSWDRGSRGYTF | TGCGCCAGCAGCTGGGATAGGGGATCGCGCGGCTACACCTTC
TRBJ1-6 | NA | TRBV5-5 | NA | CASSLEQGVGSPLHF | TGTGCCAGCAGCTTGGAGCAGGGAGTGGGTTCACCCCTCCACTTT
TRBJ2-1 | TRBD1 | TRBV4-1 | NA | CASSQDQGQGRQFF | TGCGCCAGCAGCCAAGATCAAGGACAGGGTCGCCAGTTCTTC
TRBJ1-1 | TRBD1 | TRBV4-3 | NA | CASSRGTGVSTEAFF | TGCGCCAGCAGCCGGGGGACAGGGGTTTCCACTGAAGCTTTCTTT
TRBJ2-1 | TRBD1 | TRBV11-1 | NA | CASSLQGGKNEQFF | TGTGCCAGCAGCCTACAGGGGGGCAAAAATGAGCAGTTCTTC
TRBJ2-2 | NA | TRBV5-4 | NA | CASRAGVTGELFF | TGTGCCAGCAGGGCCGGGGTCACCGGGGAGCTGTTTTTT
TRBJ1-2 | NA | TRBV28 | NA | CASMRPGARNYGYTF | TGTGCCAGTATGCGTCCAGGGGCCCGTAACTATGGCTACACCTTC
TRBJ2-3 | NA | TRBV29-1 | NA | CSVPDTLRDTQYF | TGCAGCGTACCTGACACTCTCAGGGATACGCAGTATTTT
TRBJ1-2 | NA | TRBV2 | NA | CASKRGESYGYTF | TGTGCCAGCAAGAGGGGAGAAAGCTATGGCTACACCTTC
TRBJ2-3 | TRBD1 | TRBV5-8 | NA | CASSPGTGGPDTQYF | TGTGCCAGCAGCCCAGGGACAGGGGGGCCGGATACGCAGTATTTT
TRBJ1-6 | TRBD1 | TRBV5-4 | NA | CASSLGGTGDWSPLHF | TGTGCCAGCAGCTTGGGGGGGACAGGGGATTGGTCACCCCTCCACTTT
TRBJ1-1 | TRBD1 | TRBV18 | NA | CASSPSTGGGNTEAFF | TGTGCCAGCTCACCAAGCACAGGGGGGGGGAACACTGAAGCTTTCTTT
TRBJ1-4 | NA | TRBV5-1 | NA | CASSLEAGQNEKLFF | TGCGCCAGCAGCTTGGAGGCGGGTCAAAATGAAAAACTGTTTTTT
TRBJ1-1 | NA | TRBV5-1 | few | CASSPGTMNTEAFF | TGCGCCAGCAGCCCCGGGACGATGAACACTGAAGCTTTCTTT
TRBJ2-5 | NA | TRBV6-1 | NA | CASRFSGETQYF | TGTGCCAGCCGTTTCTCCGGGGAGACCCAGTACTTC
TRBJ1-3 | NA | TRBV30 | once | CAWSTGNSGNTIYF | TGTGCCTGGAGTACGGGGAACTCTGGAAACACCATATATTTT
TRBJ1-1 | TRBD1 | TRBV5-4 | once | CASSLTTGWNTEAFF | TGTGCCAGCAGCTTGACGACAGGGTGGAACACTGAAGCTTTCTTT
TRBJ1-5 | TRBD1 | TRBV18 | NA | CASSPSGRGINQPQHF | TGTGCCAGCTCACCATCGGGCAGGGGGATCAATCAGCCCCAGCATTTT
TRBJ2-7 | TRBD1 | TRBV7-9 | NA | CASSLRASTGSSYEQYF | TGTGCCAGCAGCTTACGAGCATCGACAGGGAGCTCCTACGAGCAGTACTTC
TRBJ1-6 | TRBD1 | TRBV20-1 | NA | CSASQGDLLHF | TGCAGTGCTTCCCAGGGGGACCTCCTCCACTTT
TRBJ1-1 | NA | TRBV7-3 | NA | CASSPGTNTPEAFF | TGTGCCAGCAGCCCTGGGACAAACACTCCTGAAGCTTTCTTT
TRBJ1-2 | TRBD1 | TRBV2 | NA | CASSYGTGSGYTF | TGTGCCAGCAGCTATGGGACAGGGTCGGGCTACACCTTC
TRBJ2-1 | TRBD2 | TRBV7-8 | NA | CASSSRTSGGSSYNEQFF | TGTGCCAGCAGCTCCCGGACTAGCGGGGGGAGCTCCTACAATGAGCAGTTCTTC
TRBJ2-5 | NA | TRBV5-1 | NA | CASSLGTVQETQYF | TGCGCCAGCAGCTTGGGCACGGTGCAAGAGACCCAGTACTTC
TRBJ2-3 | NA | TRBV11-2 | NA | CASSLMVASSTDTQYF | TGTGCCAGCAGCCTAATGGTGGCGTCTAGCACAGATACGCAGTATTTT
TRBJ1-6 | TRBD1 | TRBV2 | NA | CASSRWDRKDSPLHF | TGTGCCAGCAGTCGTTGGGACAGGAAGGATTCACCCCTCCACTTT
TRBJ1-5 | NA | TRBV19 | NA | CASTEGYNNQPQHF | TGTGCCAGTACGGAGGGATATAACAATCAGCCCCAGCATTTT
TRBJ2-2 | NA | TRBV11-3 | once | CASSPPGAWELFF | TGTGCCAGCAGCCCCCCTGGGGCGTGGGAGCTGTTTTTT